This TCR beta chain was recovered during a study of T-cell reconstitution after alpha-beta-depleted transplantation in children (TCRdb year 2016). The study in broad terms: The study quantitatively tracked T-cell immune reconstitution after TCRalphabeta/CD19-depleted allogeneic hematopoietic cell transplantation in children using TCR repertoire profiling.

Interpreted using the paper, the treatment or condition label stands for: allogeneic hematopoietic cell transplantation with graft depleted of TCRalphabeta T cells and CD19 B cells. The transplant recipients were children given TCRalphabeta/CD19-depleted allogeneic hematopoietic cell grafts. Turning to this clonotype: Its cognate antigen has yet to be identified. Base qualities are not at hand, and no much larger clone is one base apart.

Study-wide findings and limitations: The apparently early alphabetaT-cell count recovery about two months after transplant was reportedly dependent on only several hundred rapidly expanded clones derived from non-depleted graft cells. The high TCRbeta diversity at day 60 in some patients was ascribed to recipient T cells and intrathymic progenitors that had survived conditioning. Over subsequent months, a decline in hyperexpanded clone frequencies was noted, and after one year, T-cell counts and TCRbeta diversity were mostly ascribed to newly produced T cells.

Libraries came from PCR. TCRdb names Illumina HiSeq 2500 as the instrument used. To normalize quantification of the TCRbeta repertoire, the TCR libraries were built with molecular barcoding that relied on unique molecular identifiers. TCRdb reprocessing: public reads trimmed at Q25 with fastp, clones called with MiXCR, in-frame beta chains kept. Rows with one shared CDR3 protein collapse into an entry with the most common genes and DNA. Counted in this sample were about 98,000 distinct CDR3 sequences; around 22% of them appeared once. The ten largest clones capture over 20% of the sample. V is reduced by 4 bases and J by 2 bases, leaving a spacing of 2 bases between them. Via the germline V gene, CDR1 is SQVTM and CDR2 ANQGSEA. The CDR3 spans 11 residues, from the cysteine through the phenylalanine. Here the CDR3 DNA is all that survives: 33 bases in frame from base 1.

This sequence was found in a boy aged 2 to 9 with acute lymphoblastic leukemia, due to receive a stem cell transplant. The source material was PBMCs, sampled before TCRalphabeta/CD19-depleted stem cell transplant. The chain was built from TRBV29-1 and TRBJ2-2, with no confident D gene call. DNA sequence: TGCAGCGTTGCCAACACCGGGGAGCTGTTTTTT. Translated, this gives CSVANTGELFF.